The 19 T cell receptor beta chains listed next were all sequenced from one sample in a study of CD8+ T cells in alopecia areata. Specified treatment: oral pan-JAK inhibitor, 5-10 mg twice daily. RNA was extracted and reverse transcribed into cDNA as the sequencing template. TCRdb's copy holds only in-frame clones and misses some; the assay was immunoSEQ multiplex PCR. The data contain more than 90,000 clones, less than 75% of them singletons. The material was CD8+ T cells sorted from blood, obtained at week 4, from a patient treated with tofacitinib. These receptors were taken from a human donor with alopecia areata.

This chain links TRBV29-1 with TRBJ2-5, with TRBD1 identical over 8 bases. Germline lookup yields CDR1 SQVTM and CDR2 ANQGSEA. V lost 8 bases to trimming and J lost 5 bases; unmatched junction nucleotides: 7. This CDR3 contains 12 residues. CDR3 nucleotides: TGCAGCACCAGGACAGGGATGGAGACCCAGTACTTC. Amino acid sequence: CSTRTGMETQYF.

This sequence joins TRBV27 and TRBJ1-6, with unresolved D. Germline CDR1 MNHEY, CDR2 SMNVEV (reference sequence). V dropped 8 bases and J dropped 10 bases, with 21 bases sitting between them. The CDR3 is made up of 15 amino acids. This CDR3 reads CASLPFGGFGSPLHF. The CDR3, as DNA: TGTGCCAGCCTTCCCTTTGGAGGGTTCGGATCACCCCTCCACTTT.

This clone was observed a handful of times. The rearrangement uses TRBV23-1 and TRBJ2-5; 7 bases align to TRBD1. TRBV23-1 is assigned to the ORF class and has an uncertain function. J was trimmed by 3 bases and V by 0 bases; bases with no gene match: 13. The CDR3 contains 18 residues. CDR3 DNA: TGCGCCAGCAGTCAATCAAGGGCCGAGGGGGCTATGGAAGAGACCCAGTACTTC. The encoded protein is CASSQSRAEGAMEETQYF.

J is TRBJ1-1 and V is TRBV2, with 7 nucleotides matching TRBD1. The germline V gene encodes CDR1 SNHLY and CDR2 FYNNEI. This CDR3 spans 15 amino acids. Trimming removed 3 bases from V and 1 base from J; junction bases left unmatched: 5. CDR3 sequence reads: CASSEEGQRNTEAFF. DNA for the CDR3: TGTGCCAGCAGTGAGGAGGGACAGAGGAACACTGAAGCTTTCTTT.

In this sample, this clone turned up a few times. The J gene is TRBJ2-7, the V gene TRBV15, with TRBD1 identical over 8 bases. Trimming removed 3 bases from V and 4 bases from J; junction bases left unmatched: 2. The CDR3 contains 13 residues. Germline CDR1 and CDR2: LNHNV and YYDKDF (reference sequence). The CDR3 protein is CATSSGQGYEQYF. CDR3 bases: TGTGCCACCAGCAGCGGACAGGGATACGAGCAGTACTTC.

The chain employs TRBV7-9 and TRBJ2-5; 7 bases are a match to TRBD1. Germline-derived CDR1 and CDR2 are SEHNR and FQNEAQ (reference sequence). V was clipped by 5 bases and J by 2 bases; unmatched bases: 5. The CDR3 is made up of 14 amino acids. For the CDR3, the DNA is TGTGCCAGCAGCCCACAACAGGGGCAAGAGACCCAGTACTTC. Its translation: CASSPQQGQETQYF.

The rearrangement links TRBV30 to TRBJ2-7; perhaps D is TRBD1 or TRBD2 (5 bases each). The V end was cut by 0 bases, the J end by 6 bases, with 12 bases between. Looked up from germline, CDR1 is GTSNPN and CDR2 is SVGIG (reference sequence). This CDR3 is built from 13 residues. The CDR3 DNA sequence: TGTGCCTGGAGTGTGTTAGCAGGGACCGAGCAGTACTTC. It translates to CAWSVLAGTEQYF.

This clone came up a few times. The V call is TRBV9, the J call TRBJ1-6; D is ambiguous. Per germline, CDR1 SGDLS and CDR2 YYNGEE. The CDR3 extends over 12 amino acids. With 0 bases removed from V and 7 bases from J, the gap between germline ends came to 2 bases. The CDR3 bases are TGTGCCAGCAGCGTAGCAAATTCACCCCTCCACTTT. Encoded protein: CASSVANSPLHF.

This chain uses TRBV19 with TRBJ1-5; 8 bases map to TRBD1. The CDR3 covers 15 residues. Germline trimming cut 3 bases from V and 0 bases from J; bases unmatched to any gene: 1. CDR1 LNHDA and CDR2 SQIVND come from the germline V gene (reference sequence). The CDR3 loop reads CASSIGQGSNQPQHF. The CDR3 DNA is TGTGCCAGTAGTATCGGACAGGGTAGCAATCAGCCCCAGCATTTT. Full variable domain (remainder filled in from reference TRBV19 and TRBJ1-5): DGGITQSPKYLFRKEGQNVTLSCEQNLNHDAMYWYRQDPGQGLRLIYYSQIVNDFQKGDIAEGYSVSREKKESFPLTVTSAQKNPTAFYLCASSIGQGSNQPQHFGDGTRLSIL.

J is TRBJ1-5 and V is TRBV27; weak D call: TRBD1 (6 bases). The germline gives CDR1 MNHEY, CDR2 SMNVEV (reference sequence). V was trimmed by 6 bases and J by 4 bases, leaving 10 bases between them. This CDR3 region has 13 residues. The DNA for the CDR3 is TGTGCCAGCAGCCAACAGGGAAATCAGCCCCAGCATTTT. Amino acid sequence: CASSQQGNQPQHF.

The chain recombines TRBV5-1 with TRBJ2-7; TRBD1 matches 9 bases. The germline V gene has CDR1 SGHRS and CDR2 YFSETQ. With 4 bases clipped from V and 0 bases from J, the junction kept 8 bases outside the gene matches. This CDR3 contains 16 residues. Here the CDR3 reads CASSREGGQGSYEQYF. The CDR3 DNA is TGCGCCAGCAGCCGAGAGGGGGGACAGGGCTCCTACGAGCAGTACTTC.

The CDR3 spells CASSLDRGAQETQYF. The CDR3 DNA reads TGTGCCAGCAGCTTAGATCGGGGGGCGCAAGAGACCCAGTACTTC. The V call is TRBV7-2, the J call TRBJ2-5; maybe TRBD2 (7 bases). Germline lookup yields CDR1 SGHTA and CDR2 FQGNSA. The CDR3 has 15 amino acids. V lost 1 base to trimming and J lost 2 bases, with 11 bases between them.

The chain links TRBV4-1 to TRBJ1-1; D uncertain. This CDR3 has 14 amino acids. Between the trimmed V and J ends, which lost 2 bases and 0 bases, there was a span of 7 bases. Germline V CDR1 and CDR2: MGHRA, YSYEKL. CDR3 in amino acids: CASSQTSMNTEAFF. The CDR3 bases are TGCGCCAGCAGCCAAACATCAATGAACACTGAAGCTTTCTTT.

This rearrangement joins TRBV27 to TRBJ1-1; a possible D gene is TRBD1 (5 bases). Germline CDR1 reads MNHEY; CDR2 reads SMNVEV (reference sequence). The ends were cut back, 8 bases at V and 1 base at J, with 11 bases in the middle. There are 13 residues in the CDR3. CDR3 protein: CASLDSPNTEAFF. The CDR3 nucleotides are TGTGCCAGCCTAGACAGCCCGAACACTGAAGCTTTCTTT.

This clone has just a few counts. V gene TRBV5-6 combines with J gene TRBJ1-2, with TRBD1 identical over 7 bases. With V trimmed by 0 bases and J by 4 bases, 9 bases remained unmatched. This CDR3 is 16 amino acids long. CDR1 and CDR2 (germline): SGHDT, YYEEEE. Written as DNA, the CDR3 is TGTGCCAGCAGCTTGGGCGACAGGGAAGGAATCTATGGCTACACCTTC. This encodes CASSLGDREGIYGYTF.

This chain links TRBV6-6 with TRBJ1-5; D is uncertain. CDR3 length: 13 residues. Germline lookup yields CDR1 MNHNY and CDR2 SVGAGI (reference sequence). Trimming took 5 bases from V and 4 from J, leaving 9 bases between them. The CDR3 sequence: CASSGETNQPQHF. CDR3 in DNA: TGTGCCAGCAGTGGTGAGACTAATCAGCCCCAGCATTTT.

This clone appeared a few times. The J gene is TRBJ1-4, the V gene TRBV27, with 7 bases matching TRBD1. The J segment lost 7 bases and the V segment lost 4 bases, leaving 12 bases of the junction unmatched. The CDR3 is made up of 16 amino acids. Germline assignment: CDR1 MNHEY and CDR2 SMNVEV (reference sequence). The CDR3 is CASSSIQGTVSEKLFF. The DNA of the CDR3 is TGTGCCAGCAGTTCCATTCAGGGGACAGTGAGTGAAAAACTGTTTTTT.

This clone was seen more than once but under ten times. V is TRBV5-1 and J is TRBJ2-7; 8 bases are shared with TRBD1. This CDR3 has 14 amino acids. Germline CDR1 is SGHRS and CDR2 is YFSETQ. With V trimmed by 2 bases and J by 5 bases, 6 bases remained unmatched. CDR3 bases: TGCGCCAGCAGCTTCCAGGGGGCGCTGGACGAGCAGTACTTC. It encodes CASSFQGALDEQYF.

The CDR3 sequence is CAKTGGSGGAETQYF. CDR3 nucleotides: TGTGCCAAAACTGGGGGTTCAGGGGGCGCGGAGACCCAGTACTTC. This chain uses TRBV30 with TRBJ2-5; TRBD1 aligns across 8 bases. Germline loops: CDR1 GTSNPN, CDR2 SVGIG (reference sequence). Germline trimming cut 8 bases from V and 5 bases from J; bases unmatched to any gene: 16. The CDR3 length is 15 residues.